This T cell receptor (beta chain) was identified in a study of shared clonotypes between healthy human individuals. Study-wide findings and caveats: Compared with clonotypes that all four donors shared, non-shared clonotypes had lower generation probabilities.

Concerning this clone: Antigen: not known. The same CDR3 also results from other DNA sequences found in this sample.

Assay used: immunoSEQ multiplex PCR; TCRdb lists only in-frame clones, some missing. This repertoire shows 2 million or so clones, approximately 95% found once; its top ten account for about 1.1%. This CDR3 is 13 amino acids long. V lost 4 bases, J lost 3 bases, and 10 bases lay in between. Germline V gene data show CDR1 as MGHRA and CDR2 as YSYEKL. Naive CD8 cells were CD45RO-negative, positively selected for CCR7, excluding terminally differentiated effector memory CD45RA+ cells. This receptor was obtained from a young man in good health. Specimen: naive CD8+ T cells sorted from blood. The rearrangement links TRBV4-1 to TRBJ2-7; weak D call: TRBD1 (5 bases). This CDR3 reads CASSLTQGYEQYF. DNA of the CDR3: TGCGCCAGCAGCCTCACCCAGGGCTACGAGCAGTACTTC.